The rows below give T cell receptor beta chains drawn from one sample of a study of blood T cell repertoires in COVID-19. Sequencing was performed with immunoSEQ multiplex PCR; in TCRdb, only in-frame clones are kept and a portion is missing. The sample carries over 250,000 clones, around 90% recorded once. The sample comprised PBMCs or T cells enriched from blood (not recorded which). The receptors originated from a woman aged 30 to 39 who had recovered from COVID-19. CDR3s include the opening cysteine and the closing phenylalanine or tryptophan. The order of the fields is D gene, V gene, J gene, clone size, CDR3 DNA, CDR3 protein. D genes are given only for firm matches. Expanded clones are given a class, and other clones once, few, many or no size at all.

>TRBD2|TRBV4-1|TRBJ2-1|few
TGCGCCAGCAGCCAAGATCATGGAGGGAGGGGTGAATACAATGAGCAGTTCTTC
CASSQDHGGRGEYNEQFF
>.|TRBV9|TRBJ2-3|.
TGTGCCAGCAGCCCGCGGGACGGATACGTCACAGATACGCAGTATTTT
CASSPRDGYVTDTQYF
>.|TRBV5-4|TRBJ1-1|.
TGTGCCAGCAGCTTTACTCGGAACACTGAAGCTTTCTTT
CASSFTRNTEAFF
>.|TRBV11-2|TRBJ2-7|.
TGTGCCAGCAGCTTAACGCGACAGATCGGTCCCTACGAGCAGTACTTC
CASSLTRQIGPYEQYF
>.|TRBV11-2|TRBJ2-1|.
TGTGCCAGCAGACGGTTCACGGGTGAGCAGTTCTTC
CASRRFTGEQFF
>.|TRBV28|TRBJ1-5|.
TGTGCCAGCAGCACCGGGACACAAGGAAATCAGCCCCAGCATTTT
CASSTGTQGNQPQHF
>TRBD1|TRBV28|TRBJ1-5|.
TGTGCCAGCAGTTTATGGATGCGGGACAGCCTGAATCAGCCCCAGCATTTT
CASSLWMRDSLNQPQHF
>.|TRBV7-9|TRBJ1-1|.
TGTGCCAGCAGCTTTTGGCAAGGCTCCGGGGACACTGAAGCTTTCTTT
CASSFWQGSGDTEAFF
>.|TRBV28|TRBJ2-7|few
TGTGCCAGCCTCTCAGCAGACAAAGCATCCTACGAGCAGTACTTC
CASLSADKASYEQYF
>TRBD1|TRBV2|TRBJ2-5|.
TGTGCCAGCAGCGGACAGGGGGCGAGAGAGACCCAGTACTTC
CASSGQGARETQYF
>TRBD1|TRBV28|TRBJ1-1|.
TGTGCCAGCAACCGAGGGGGCCTGAACACTGAAGCTTTCTTT
CASNRGGLNTEAFF
>.|TRBV19|TRBJ1-1|.
TGTGCCAGTAGTATGGGGGTACAGGGTGACACTGAAGCTTTCTTT
CASSMGVQGDTEAFF
>TRBD1|TRBV4-1|TRBJ2-7|.
TGCGCCAGCAGCCAAGATTGGCTGAGTGACAGGGGTGGCGAGCAGTACTTC
CASSQDWLSDRGGEQYF
>TRBD1|TRBV10-3|TRBJ2-7|few
TGTGCCATCAGAGCCGGGACAGGGAACTCCTACGAGCAGTACTTC
CAIRAGTGNSYEQYF
>.|TRBV27|TRBJ1-1|.
TGTGCCAGCCGCCCCCGCACAAACACTGAAGCTTTCTTT
CASRPRTNTEAFF
>TRBD2|TRBV28|TRBJ2-7|once
TGTGCCAGCAGGGGGGGGGACCGAATAACCTACGAGCAGTACTTC
CASRGGDRITYEQYF
>TRBD2|TRBV9|TRBJ2-1|.
TGTGCCAGCAGTCGACTAGCGCTAGACAATGAGCAGTTCTTC
CASSRLALDNEQFF
>TRBD1|TRBV11-2|TRBJ2-7|once
TGTGCCAGCAGCCCCGGACAGGGGGACGAGCAGTACTTC
CASSPGQGDEQYF
>.|TRBV20-1|TRBJ1-1|.
TGCAGTGCTACGCCGGGACTTTCAGCTTTCTTT
CSATPGLSAFF
>TRBD1|TRBV19|TRBJ2-7|.
TGTGCCAGTAGTGAGGGACAGTCTATCTCCTACGAGCAGTACTTC
CASSEGQSISYEQYF
>.|TRBV3-1/TRBV3-2|TRBJ1-2|.
TGTGCCAGCAGCGGAGGGAACGCTTCGGGCTACACCTTC
CASSGGNASGYTF
>.|TRBV9|TRBJ2-7|.
TGTGCCAGCAGCGTATCTCCGGGACTGGGCTCCTACGAGCAGTACTTC
CASSVSPGLGSYEQYF
>TRBD1|TRBV10-3|TRBJ1-2|.
TGTGCCATCGGGAGACAGGGGACCTATGGCTACACCTTC
CAIGRQGTYGYTF
>TRBD2|TRBV5-1|TRBJ2-1|.
TGCGCCAGCAGTTCCGCGGGAGGTCAGAATGAGCAGTTCTTC
CASSSAGGQNEQFF
>TRBD1|TRBV7-2|TRBJ1-1|.
TGTGCCAGCAGCTTAAGGGGGCCGGCTGAAGCTTTCTTT
CASSLRGPAEAFF
>.|TRBV30|TRBJ2-5|.
TGTGCCTGGAGTGCGCACGGGGAGACCCAGTACTTC
CAWSAHGETQYF
>.|TRBV28|TRBJ2-7|.
.
CASSSGQGAGEQYF
>TRBD1|TRBV15|TRBJ1-3|.
TGTGCCACCAGCAGGGACATACAGGGGGGAATATCCGGAAACACCATATATTTT
CATSRDIQGGISGNTIYF
>TRBD2|TRBV29-1|TRBJ2-7|.
TGCAGCGTTAGGACTAGCGGGAGATCCTACGAGCAGTACTTC
CSVRTSGRSYEQYF
>.|TRBV7-2|TRBJ2-3|.
TGTGCCGTAGGGACTGGTAGCACAGATACGCAGTATTTT
CAVGTGSTDTQYF
>.|TRBV7-9|TRBJ1-5|.
TGTGCCAGCAGCTTAGCGGGCAGCCATCAGCCCCAGCATTTT
CASSLAGSHQPQHF
>.|TRBV6-5|TRBJ2-7|.
TGTGCCAGCAGTTACTCGGCAGGGGGGAGCGAGCAGTACTTC
CASSYSAGGSEQYF
>TRBD1|TRBV27|TRBJ2-1|.
TGTGCCAGCAGTTTATACGGACAGGTCCCCCACAATGAGCAGTTCTTC
CASSLYGQVPHNEQFF
>.|TRBV18|TRBJ1-4|.
TGTGCCAGCCACAGGGCGGAGTCTGAAAAACTGTTTTTT
CASHRAESEKLFF
>.|TRBV30|TRBJ2-7|.
TGTGCCTGGAAAGCCGGGACCTACGAGCAGTACTTC
CAWKAGTYEQYF
>TRBD2|TRBV25-1|TRBJ2-1|.
TGTGCCAGCAGACCGACTAGCGGGAGCTCCGACTCCTACAATGAGCAGTTCTTC
CASRPTSGSSDSYNEQFF